This T cell receptor beta chain is drawn from a study of blood T cell repertoires in COVID-19. About the study: In each case, the material was cDNA or gDNA derived from T cells, B-cell-depleted T cells, or PBMCs.

Here immunoSEQ multiplex PCR was the method, and the copy in TCRdb shows in-frame clones only, minus some. This sample has about 160,000 clones; roughly 80% occur once, and the top ten carry 3% to 4%. Each participant's cohort was designated according to participant-reported clinical history. Recovered Cohort 3 donors showed two negative PCRs, clearance, or symptom resolution. Germline V gene data show CDR1 as WNHNN and CDR2 as SYGVQD (reference sequence). Losses at the gene ends were 3 bases for V and 6 bases for J; bases not matched to a gene: 8. The CDR3 length is 16 residues. The sequence was collected from a woman aged 55-69 years who had recovered from COVID-19. The specimen was PBMCs or T cells enriched from blood (not recorded which). The chain links TRBV10-1 to TRBJ2-7; 13 nucleotides align to TRBD2. CDR3 region: CASSDHGLAGESEQYF. The CDR3, as DNA: TGCGCCAGCAGTGACCACGGACTAGCGGGGGAAAGCGAGCAGTACTTC.